This T cell receptor beta chain was documented in a study of human T cells and chemical hapten exposure (dated by TCRdb to the early 2020s). With regard to the full study: For sensitization, 2% DPC in acetone was applied to a 2 cm by 2 cm area of upper inner arm skin. Throughout the study period of about 25 weeks, patients also received therapeutic DPC doses to the scalp every week. Libraries were combined into a pool for sequencing, and differences in TCR yield between samples came mainly from small differences in library volumes within the pool. Most of the patients in the cohort were female, and the cohort covered alopecia areata with under or over 50% scalp involvement, alopecia totalis and alopecia universalis. Patch testing was performed on the upper back with Finn chambers containing 0.01% DPC, and the patch tests were scored after 6 days according to International Contact Dermatitis Research Group standards. In alopecia patients, the study followed how the peripheral blood TCR repertoire changed in vivo over primary and secondary sensitization to diphenylcyclopropenone (DPC), a hapten. Twenty-nine alopecia patients provided blood for TCR sequencing at one to four time points (pre-sensitization, 2, 6 and 24 weeks). For every blood RNA sample, sequencing covered both the TCR alpha and TCR beta chains. Blood samples were taken from patients before sensitization (week 0) and at 2, 6 and about 24 weeks after DPC sensitization. Results the study describes overall, beyond this receptor: After repeated subsampling, changes were observed in the strength of the expansion versus patch-test correlation and in the threshold at which the correlation became significant. Expanded TCRs formed significantly more large CDR3 similarity clusters than pre-sensitization or healthy control sets, consistent with antigen-driven responses. No change with DPC sensitization was found in the number of TCRs above 1 in 1000 frequency, and no evidence of global repertoire structure alterations was found. Because all patients had alopecia, a presumed autoimmune disease, the immune response of the patients might differ from that of healthy individuals. The number of PT1 expanded TCRs positively correlated with patch test score, significant at thresholds 8, 16 and 32 but not 4.

As encoded in the germline V gene (reference sequence), CDR1 is DFQATT while CDR2 is SNEGSKA. At the junction V is shortened by 6 bases and J by 7 bases; bases outside the gene matches: 11. From the cysteine through the phenylalanine, the CDR3 covers 15 amino acids. Only CDR3 DNA remains: 45 bases, in frame from the first base. This clonotype was seen at least ten times. Its target antigen remains unknown. No qualities accompany the bases; no much larger clone lies one base away. The time point label here, explained by the study, means: patch test 2, 6 weeks after DPC sensitization. The intended sense of this specimen's treatment or condition label: therapeutic diphenylcyclopropenone sensitization with weekly scalp DPC. Total RNA was extracted from unfractionated whole blood that had been collected in Tempus Blood RNA tubes. At each patch-test visit, blood was drawn before the patch test was applied. Patients were considered eligible if aged 18 to 70, diagnosed with alopecia and deemed suitable for DPC therapy, and patients were excluded if pregnant.

The method was RACE. Sequenced using a NextSeq 500. Library preparation attached unique molecular identifiers to individual cDNA molecules for quantitative, reproducible TCR counting. The original methods were these. The median number of TCRs per sample was 85,000 to 100,000, ranging from about 20,000 to 750,000. V, J and CDR3 annotation of the TCR reads was performed with the Decombinator software suite. For the PS versus PT1 abundance plots, all samples were subsampled to the same number of TCRs (28,000). TCRs were defined as expanded if absent before sensitization and observed at least eight times at the 2-week time point. TCRdb trimmed the raw reads at Q25, called clones with MiXCR and kept productive beta chains. Under each unique CDR3 protein, matching rows form one entry showing the most common genes and DNA. The V and J calls come from TCRdb's annotation, not from the publication. For this sample there are 35,000 to 50,000 distinct CDR3 sequences; roughly 9% appear just once. The top ten clonotypes cover around 14% of the sample.

The sequencing used whole blood, collected in connection with sensitization to the hapten diphenylcyclopropenone (DPC). Rearrangement joined TRBV20-1 to TRBJ2-7, with 14 central nucleotides matching TRBD2. The TCR comes from a woman aged 25 to 39 with alopecia areata. Some clones in this sample may be carry-over from other donors' samples. The nucleotides are TGCAGTGCCAGAAGCGGACTAGCGGGGGGTTATGAGCAGTACTTC. Its amino acids are CSARSGLAGGYEQYF.